The 22 T cell receptor beta chains below were found in one sample sequenced in a study of OX40 agonist ivuxolimab in advanced cancers. Some clones are missing from TCRdb's copy, which holds only in-frame ones; the method was immunoSEQ multiplex PCR. The sample holds 55,000 to 70,000 clones, about four fifths seen once. The source was CD4+ or CD8+ T cells sorted from blood, collected in a trial of the OX40 agonist ivuxolimab. All receptors come from an adult with an advanced solid tumor such as melanoma, head and neck, liver or kidney cancer.

This chain connects TRBV14 to TRBJ2-5; maybe TRBD2 (5 bases). CDR3 size: 16 residues. V lost 4 bases to trimming and J lost 5 bases, with 20 bases between them. Germline V gives CDR1 SGHDN, CDR2 FVKESK. In nucleotides, the CDR3 is TGTGCCAGCAGCCCCCTAAGGGAGAGGGCAAGGGAGACCCAGTACTTC. Protein product: CASSPLRERARETQYF.

This sequence joins TRBV5-1 and TRBJ2-3, with unresolved D. Trimming took off 5 bases at V and 0 bases at J, with 13 bases between the two ends. Germline loops: CDR1 SGHRS, CDR2 YFSETQ. The CDR3 extends over 15 amino acids. The CDR3 protein is CASRMAQPSTDTQYF. The CDR3 DNA reads TGCGCCAGCAGAATGGCTCAGCCTAGCACAGATACGCAGTATTTT. The variable domain in full, with the rest retrieved from reference TRBV5-1 and TRBJ2-3, is KAGVTQTPRYLIKTRGQQVTLSCSPISGHRSVSWYQQTPGQGLQFLFEYFSETQRNKGNFPGRFSGRQFSNSRSEMNVSTLELGDSALYLCASRMAQPSTDTQYFGPGTRLTVL.

The rearrangement uses TRBV4-1 and TRBJ2-3, with 10 bases matching TRBD1. The CDR3 length is 17 residues. Germline CDR1 is MGHRA and CDR2 is YSYEKL. J gave up 8 bases and V 5 bases, and 16 bases lay outside the gene matches. CDR3 sequence reads: CASSDERRQGAVGTQYF. DNA of the CDR3: TGCGCCAGCAGCGACGAGAGGAGACAGGGGGCTGTGGGTACGCAGTATTTT.

V gene TRBV19 combines with J gene TRBJ1-2; the match to TRBD1 covers 8 bases. V was clipped by 10 bases and J by 4 bases; unmatched bases: 14. In germline, CDR1 is LNHDA, CDR2 SQIVND (reference sequence). This CDR3 has 15 amino acids. This CDR3 is CATRTFGDRSYGYTF. For the CDR3, the DNA is TGTGCCACGAGAACCTTCGGGGACAGGAGCTATGGCTACACCTTC.

The chain couples TRBV19 to TRBJ2-5; D perhaps matches TRBD1 (5 bases). V dropped 4 bases and J dropped 5 bases, with 17 bases sitting between them. Per the germline V gene, CDR1 is LNHDA and CDR2 is SQIVND (reference sequence). The CDR3 loop spans 15 amino acids. The CDR3 here is CASSSQGGRTETQYF. CDR3 DNA sequence: TGTGCCAGTAGTAGCCAGGGTGGGCGGACGGAGACCCAGTACTTC.

V usage is TRBV11-1 and J usage is TRBJ2-7, with D perhaps TRBD1 (7 bases). The V gene lost 5 bases and the J gene lost 5 bases, with 16 bases spanning the gap. The CDR3 runs to 14 residues. Germline CDR1 and CDR2: SGHAT and FQDESV (reference sequence). As DNA, the CDR3 is TGTGCCAGCAGCACACGGGCCAGGGGGGACGAGCAGTACTTC. Translating it yields CASSTRARGDEQYF.

V usage is TRBV2 and J usage is TRBJ2-1; maybe TRBD1 (5 bases). Trimming removed 4 bases from V and 9 bases from J, with 19 bases in between. Germline CDR1 and CDR2: SNHLY and FYNNEI. The CDR3 has 15 residues. The CDR3 loop reads CASSGGMAGLGEQFF. CDR3 DNA sequence: TGTGCCAGCAGTGGCGGCATGGCAGGGCTGGGTGAGCAGTTCTTC.

The J gene is TRBJ1-5, the V gene TRBV6-1; possibly TRBD1 for D (6 bases). The germline V and J ends were trimmed by 5 bases and 4 bases, with 9 bases remaining between them. Germline loops: CDR1 MNHNS, CDR2 SASEGT. The length of the CDR3 is 13 residues. The CDR3 nucleotides are TGTGCCAGCAGTTTTCAGGGGAATCAGCCCCAGCATTTT. Its protein is CASSFQGNQPQHF.

The rearrangement uses TRBV6-5 and TRBJ1-5; D possibly corresponds to TRBD1 (6 bases). From germline, CDR1 is MNHEY and CDR2 SVGAGI. The CDR3 is 15 residues long. Trimming shortened V by 0 bases and J by 5 bases, and 11 bases separated the two germline ends. The CDR3 spells CASSYSTGNDQPQHF. In DNA form, the CDR3 reads TGTGCCAGCAGTTACTCGACAGGAAATGATCAGCCCCAGCATTTT.

Within the sample, this clone is medium-sized. This chain connects TRBV30 to TRBJ1-2, with TRBD1 as a possible D gene (6 bases). The germline V gene encodes CDR1 GTSNPN and CDR2 SVGIG (reference sequence). Trimming removed 3 bases from V and 4 bases from J, with 12 bases in between. The length of the CDR3 is 13 residues. CDR3 coding DNA: TGTGCCTGGAGCGGTGGACAGACCTATGGCTACACCTTC. It specifies CAWSGGQTYGYTF.

The chain recombines TRBV14 with TRBJ2-1; the D is unclear. Trimming left V 0 bases short and J 8 bases short, with 14 bases between. This CDR3 contains 15 residues. Germline V gene lookup returns CDR1 SGHDN and CDR2 FVKESK. The CDR3 DNA follows: TGTGCCAGCAGCCAAGATCAGCGCCGGTTCGATGAGCAGTTCTTC. Amino acids: CASSQDQRRFDEQFF.

V gene TRBV5-1 combines with J gene TRBJ1-1, with 7 bases matching TRBD1. J gave up 1 base and V 0 bases, and 0 bases lay outside the gene matches. Germline lookup yields CDR1 SGHRS and CDR2 YFSETQ. This CDR3 comprises 14 residues. The CDR3 region is CASSLGDRNTEAFF. The CDR3 DNA reads as TGCGCCAGCAGCTTGGGGGACAGGAACACTGAAGCTTTCTTT. The full variable domain, rest sourced from reference TRBV5-1 and TRBJ1-1, is KAGVTQTPRYLIKTRGQQVTLSCSPISGHRSVSWYQQTPGQGLQFLFEYFSETQRNKGNFPGRFSGRQFSNSRSEMNVSTLELGDSALYLCASSLGDRNTEAFFGQGTRLTVV.

A single count supports this clone. CDR3 amino acids: CASTPRTTRWGYTF. The CDR3 DNA reads as TGTGCCAGCACCCCGCGGACAACCCGGTGGGGCTACACCTTC. The rearrangement uses TRBV28 and TRBJ1-2; weak D call: TRBD1 (5 bases). From germline, CDR1 is MDHEN and CDR2 SYDVKM. The CDR3 has 14 residues. V dropped 7 bases and J dropped 8 bases, with 20 bases sitting between them.

The V gene is TRBV28, the J gene TRBJ1-5; D is perhaps TRBD1 (5 bases). Between the trimmed V and J ends, which lost 6 bases and 1 base, there was a span of 10 bases. Germline V CDR1 and CDR2: MDHEN, SYDVKM. The CDR3 has 14 residues. This chain's CDR3 is CASRDMDSNQPQHF. CDR3 nucleotides: TGTGCCAGCAGGGACATGGACAGCAATCAGCCCCAGCATTTT.

The sample holds one count of this clone. V gene TRBV28 combines with J gene TRBJ1-2; a possible D gene is TRBD1 (6 bases). Germline lookup yields CDR1 MDHEN and CDR2 SYDVKM. The V end was cut by 4 bases, the J end by 6 bases, with 9 bases between. This CDR3 comprises 12 residues. This chain's CDR3 is CASSSGDHGYTF. CDR3 nucleotide sequence: TGTGCCAGCAGTTCAGGGGACCATGGCTACACCTTC.

V gene TRBV7-3 combines with J gene TRBJ2-2; 7 nucleotides agree with TRBD1. J gave up 4 bases and V 2 bases, and 4 bases lay outside the gene matches. CDR1 is SGHTA and CDR2 is FQGTGA in the germline V gene. This CDR3 is built from 15 residues. CDR3 protein: CASSLAAGGTGELFF. The CDR3 DNA reads TGTGCCAGCAGCTTAGCGGCAGGGGGCACCGGGGAGCTGTTTTTT.

The chain carries TRBV15 and TRBJ2-2; the match to TRBD1 covers 8 bases. This CDR3 contains 15 residues. V lost 1 base and J lost 6; bases outside the gene matches: 4. CDR1 is LNHNV, CDR2 YYDKDF, per germline (reference sequence). DNA of the CDR3: TGTGCCACCAGCAGAGGACAGGGGTACGCCGGGGAGCTGTTTTTT. It yields the protein CATSRGQGYAGELFF.

The CDR3 reads CASSPFSGDRGYTF. Written as DNA, the CDR3 is TGTGCCAGCAGTCCCTTCTCGGGGGATCGGGGCTACACCTTC. This chain connects TRBV28 to TRBJ1-2, with TRBD1 as a possible D gene (5 bases). Germline V gene lookup returns CDR1 MDHEN and CDR2 SYDVKM. Trimming removed 5 bases from V and 8 bases from J, with 18 bases in between. There are 14 residues in the CDR3.

The CDR3 nucleotides read TGTGCCAGCAGCTCCGTGCGGGAGCGGTACGAGCAGTACTTC. As protein: CASSSVRERYEQYF. V gene TRBV28 combines with J gene TRBJ2-5; 7 nucleotides agree with TRBD2. The J call could be wrong; TRBJ2-7 is a better fit for the DNA end. The CDR3 has 14 residues. Germline CDR1 MDHEN, CDR2 SYDVKM.

V and J are TRBV4-1 and TRBJ2-7; 7 nucleotides agree with TRBD2. With V trimmed by 0 bases and J by 4 bases, 6 bases remained unmatched. Germline lookup yields CDR1 MGHRA and CDR2 YSYEKL. This CDR3 is built from 15 residues. The CDR3, as DNA: TGCGCCAGCAGCCAAGAGGTACTAGCGAGTTACGAGCAGTACTTC. Its translation is CASSQEVLASYEQYF.

The rearrangement uses TRBV18 and TRBJ1-1; D possibly corresponds to TRBD1 (6 bases). There are 16 residues in the CDR3. V gave up 1 base and J gave up 1 base, with 13 bases separating them. Germline V gene data show CDR1 as KGHSH and CDR2 as LQKENI. Written as DNA, the CDR3 is TGTGCCAGCTCACCACGCGCGGAGGGACAGAACACTGAAGCTTTCTTT. Translation gives CASSPRAEGQNTEAFF.

V gene TRBV5-1 combines with J gene TRBJ2-7, with 8 bases identical to TRBD2. Unmatched junction bases numbered 16, after V lost 3 bases and J lost 5 bases. The CDR3 contains 17 residues. The germline CDR1 and CDR2 sequences are SGHRS and YFSETQ. The CDR3 spells CASSSGRGREGLDEQYF. The CDR3 DNA sequence: TGCGCCAGCAGCTCCGGGCGGGGTCGGGAGGGCCTGGACGAGCAGTACTTC.